This entry is about one T cell receptor (beta chain). Its antigen remains unidentified. The input lacks base qualities; no much larger clone sits a single base away. The CDR1 and CDR2 encoded by the germline V gene (reference sequence) are LNHNV and YYDKDF. The junction carries 10 bases between V and J, which are trimmed by 6 bases and 8 bases respectively. Inclusive of the bounding cysteine and phenylalanine, the CDR3 is 11 residues long. The DNA shown is the 33-base CDR3, in frame from base 1. The data originate from a study of control samples from healthy donors and cancer patients (TCRdb year 2020). Library prep was done by the immunoSEQ multiplex PCR assay. Not all clones reach the TCRdb copy of this immuneACCESS table, which keeps in-frame sequences only. Checked studies attribute under half of the gap to unresolved V genes and leave the rest unexplained. Within this sample are 120,000 or so clones, with approximately 90% of them counted one time only. 7.8% of the sample comes from the top ten.

The chain was built from TRBV15 and TRBJ1-1; a weak D assignment points to TRBD1 (5 bases agree). The receptor was derived from a woman aged 18 to 35 in good health. The material sequenced was blood. The DNA sequence follows: TGTGCCACCAGGGGGGAGGGGGAAGCTTTCTTT. It translates to CATRGEGEAFF.